This T cell receptor beta chain was captured by sequencing in a study of tumor and adjacent non-tumor tissue in lung cancer (dated by TCRdb to the late 2010s). Background for the entire study: By cancer type, the cohort comprised 12 to 13 adenocarcinoma patients, a couple of squamous cell carcinoma patients and 1 small cell lung cancer patient. Bulk TCRbeta repertoires were compared between lung tumor tissue and matched distant non-tumor lung tissue obtained from 15 lung cancer patients. For each patient, one tumor sample and one normal lung sample were taken, giving a few dozen paired specimens that underwent TCRbeta CDR3 sequencing. The approximately 15 patients were aged about 30 to 80 years, included roughly ten men and 5 women, and had TNM stage I to III disease. Sequencing generated a total of approximately 130 million productive TCRbeta reads, averaging around 4.2 million reads per sample.

From a lookup of the germline V gene (reference sequence), CDR1 and CDR2 are DFQATT and SNEGSKA. The CDR3 has 15 amino acids, counting the end cysteine and phenylalanine. The DNA shown is the 45-base CDR3, in frame from base 1. Bulk unsorted tissue served as the source for RNA extraction, and RNA quality was assessed using a NanoDrop ND-1000 and an Agilent 2100. All donors had newly diagnosed lung cancer, had not received prior chemotherapy, and were admitted for thoracic surgery in China between August and November 2014. Patients with previous radiotherapy or chemotherapy, or with another concurrent cancer, were excluded from the study. Surgical tissue pieces of about 1-2.3 cm3 were preserved in RNAlater solution and stored at -80 °C until use. A single count supports this clonotype. The clone's antigen remains unknown. One end of the junction fails to match germline, which may point to a read error.

Libraries were prepared through multiplex PCR. Sequencing was carried out with an Illumina HiSeq 2500. TCRbeta libraries were constructed through three rounds of nested PCR with primers (Table S4) according to protocols modified from ARM-PCR. Before sequencing, PCR products of 200-500 bp were cut from the gel and purified using the QIAquick gel extraction kit. In the paper's pipeline: Trimmomatic was used to clean the reads, FLASH was used to merge the reads into complete CDR3 sequences, and MiTCR was used to assign the reads to V(D)J germline segments. VDJtools was used to compute clonal diversity as the inverse Simpson's index. A read counted as productive if the sequence was in-frame and lacked a premature stop codon. The public reads were quality trimmed at Q25 with fastp and then assembled into clones with MiXCR by TCRdb, keeping productive beta chains. Rows are combined by CDR3 protein, so each entry shows the most common genes and DNA. The V and J calls shown here were made by TCRdb, not taken from the authors' results. In this sample the table shows some 78,000 distinct CDR3 sequences, around 80% of which occur a single time. The ten largest clonotypes hold 13% of the sample.

Here is what the overall study found, with its caveats: Only 15 or so patients were included in the cohort, and the need for larger samples and more detailed clinical data was noted by the authors. A significantly larger cumulative share of the repertoire was made up by the top 100 clones in normal lung than in tumor tissue. Significantly higher TCR diversity was found in younger patients, and higher tumor TCR diversity was associated with shorter overall and disease-free survival. Tumor tissue showed significantly higher TCR diversity (inverse Simpson) than normal lung tissue, at 431.37 vs 166.20 (P = 0.0075, Mann-Whitney U test). Neither the sequencing platform nor unique molecular identifiers are named or mentioned anywhere in the methods. Because peripheral blood was not sequenced, the blood TCRbeta repertoires of the lung cancer patients in the study went unexamined.

The source is a woman in her forties or fifties with non-small cell lung cancer. This chain is built from TRBV20-1 and TRBJ1-5; the D gene is not confidently resolved. The source material was lung tumor tissue. The CDR3 reads CSARSGSDSNQPQHF. In nucleotides, the sequence is TGCAGTGCTAGAAGTGGCTCGGATAGCAATCAGCCCCAACATTTT.